Listed here are 11 T cell receptor beta chains from one sample, sequenced in a study of vaccination effects on CD4 cells after COVID-19. Sequenced by immunoSEQ multiplex PCR; TCRdb stores in-frame clones only, minus some. The data hold more than 35,000 clones, with approximately 84% observed a single time. Their antigens remain unidentified. After expansion with viral peptide pools in the ViraFEST assay, antigen-specific CD4+ T cells were sequenced. Cultured cells yielded isolated CD4+ T cells after around 10 days. The participants, recipients of two vaccine doses, got either BNT162b2 or mRNA-1273. The sequences come from CD4+ T cells from PBMCs cultured with HCoV-NL63 spike peptides, collected after COVID-19 vaccination. The receptors shown here come from a human donor who received a COVID-19 vaccine. Some clones in this sample may be carry-over from other donors' samples.

The chain couples TRBV24-1 to TRBJ2-1, with D perhaps matching TRBD2 (6 bases). CDR3 length equals 16 residues. V gave up 3 bases and J gave up 4 bases, with 15 bases separating them. The germline V gene encodes CDR1 KGHDR and CDR2 SFDVKD. The CDR3 loop reads CATSDGPVGTYNEQFF. Written as DNA, the CDR3 is TGTGCCACCAGTGATGGACCGGTAGGGACTTACAATGAGCAGTTCTTC.

The V gene is TRBV6-5, the J gene TRBJ2-7; D is unclear. The V gene lost 10 bases and the J gene lost 2 bases, with 12 bases spanning the gap. Germline CDR1 is MNHEY and CDR2 is SVGAGI. The CDR3 totals 12 residues. CDR3 sequence (DNA): TGTGCCATCTCTGACGGTACCTACGAGCAGTACGTC. It encodes CAISDGTYEQYV.

The gene calls are TRBV3-1 (or the pseudogene TRBV3-2) and TRBJ1-6; D may be TRBD1 (5 bases). The CDR3 loop spans 13 amino acids. Germline V gene lookup returns CDR1 LGHDT and CDR2 YNNKEL (reference sequence). Trimming removed 2 bases from V and 15 bases from J, with 14 bases in between. Written as DNA, the CDR3 is TGTGCCAGCAGCCAAAATCGGGGACTAGACCTCCACTTT. It translates to CASSQNRGLDLHF.

This chain uses TRBV24-1 with TRBJ2-3; 9 bases are shared with TRBD1. The germline V gene has CDR1 KGHDR and CDR2 SFDVKD. The CDR3 totals 15 residues. Trimming cost V 3 bases and J 3 bases; bases outside gene matches: 3. The DNA for the CDR3 is TGTGCCACCAGTGATCAACAGGGGGCAACAGATACGCAGTATTTT. Residues: CATSDQQGATDTQYF.

This chain connects TRBV6-5 to TRBJ2-7, with TRBD2 matching 7 bases. J was trimmed by 4 bases and V by 5 bases; bases with no gene match: 11. Germline CDR1 and CDR2: MNHEY and SVGAGI. CDR3 length: 15 amino acids. DNA of the CDR3: TGTGCCAGCAGTCGTGACTGGGGGGGAGGTTACGAGCAGTACGTC. Protein sequence: CASSRDWGGGYEQYV.

Written as DNA, the CDR3 is TGTGCCAGTAGGAGATCCTACTGGGGGAGTGAGCAGTTCTTC. This encodes CASRRSYWGSEQFF. The chain links TRBV19 to TRBJ2-1; D possibly uses TRBD1 or TRBD2 (5 bases each). The ends were cut back, 6 bases at V and 9 bases at J, with 18 bases in the middle. This CDR3 has 14 residues. Germline CDR1 is LNHDA and CDR2 is SQIVND (reference sequence).

The genes are TRBV12-5 and TRBJ1-2, with D unresolved. The V end was cut by 0 bases, the J end by 5 bases, with 16 bases between. Germline CDR1 and CDR2: LGHNT and FRNRAP. There are 16 residues in the CDR3. In DNA form, the CDR3 reads TGTGCTAGTGGTTTGGTACTCGGAAGGGCGGGTTATGGCTACACCTTC. This codes for CASGLVLGRAGYGYTF.

The chain links TRBV19 to TRBJ1-1; no firm D call. The V and J ends lost 3 bases and 1 base respectively, with 12 bases between them. This CDR3 spans 15 amino acids. Germline V gives CDR1 LNHDA, CDR2 SQIVND (reference sequence). Here the CDR3 DNA reads TGTGCCAGTAGTATTATCGGGGAGGGGAACACTGAAGCTTTCTTT. Amino acid sequence: CASSIIGEGNTEAFF.

The rearrangement uses TRBV19 and TRBJ1-1, with D hard to call. V was shortened by 5 bases and J by 11 bases, with 15 bases between the two germline ends. The CDR3 runs to 12 residues. The germline CDR1 and CDR2 sequences are LNHDA and SQIVND (reference sequence). The DNA for the CDR3 is TGTGCCAGTAGTCCACGAAGACCTTATGCTTTCTTT. It is translated as CASSPRRPYAFF.

The chain joins TRBV27 to TRBJ2-5; TRBD1 matches 8 bases. This CDR3 comprises 15 residues. The germline gives CDR1 MNHEY, CDR2 SMNVEV (reference sequence). V trimming: 5 bases; J trimming: 6 bases; junction bases outside the gene matches: 11. The chain's CDR3 is CASSLNRGIRKTQYF. The DNA of the CDR3 is TGTGCCAGCAGTCTAAACAGGGGGATAAGAAAGACCCAGTACTTC.

The chain employs TRBV20-1 and TRBJ2-7; D is undetermined. Trimming shortened V by 5 bases and J by 3 bases, and 5 bases separated the two germline ends. Germline V gives CDR1 DFQATT, CDR2 SNEGSKA (reference sequence). The CDR3 runs 10 residues. DNA of the CDR3: TGCAGTGCTGGGAACTACGAGCAGTACTTC. Protein product: CSAGNYEQYF.